This T cell receptor beta chain is drawn from a study of cytomegalovirus exposure and HLA in healthy donors. Study results and caveats: A few CMV-associated chains proved CMV antigen-specific in vitro. Per published accounts, TCR beta sequences correctly predicted the HLA-A and HLA-B alleles of most subjects. Rarity marked most TCR sequences, yet some public TCRs occurred in many donors.

The PCR had 60 Vbeta and 13 Jbeta primers. The data were produced by immunoSEQ multiplex PCR, yet TCRdb's version contains in-frame clones alone and is incomplete. The sample comprises 100,000 to 150,000 clones, roughly 76% of which are singletons, and 3.3% rests with the top ten. By frequency in the sample, this clone is medium-sized. Its antigen is as yet unknown. At one end, the junction sequence differs from germline, possibly due to a read error. The CDR3 has 15 residues. Germline CDR1 MNHNS, CDR2 SASEGT. This chain links TRBV6-1 with TRBJ2-7; perhaps TRBD1 as D (7 bases). What was sequenced was PBMCs. The sequence was obtained from a woman in her fifties or sixties in good health and CMV-seronegative. CDR3 residues: CASSEAMEGAVSVAF. In DNA form, the CDR3 reads TGTGCCAGCAGTGAAGCAATGGAGGGGGCGGTCTCGGTCGCCTTC.